This entry describes one TCR beta chain. Its antigen remains unknown. Sequenced with the Oncomine TCR Beta short-read assay was DNA taken from cultured CD4+ T cells. Genomic DNA was taken out of cultured CD4+ T cells by extraction. In TCRdb, the PCR reads were re-called with MiXCR into one record per CDR3 protein. The sample comprises 7,600 or so distinct CDR3 sequences, roughly 63% of which are singletons, and about 32% rests with the top ten. Treatment meaning: roughly ten-day PBMC culture with coronavirus spike peptide pools or control peptides (ViraFEST assay). Each well received a few million PBMCs, cultured with 10 IU/ml IL-2 and roughly 9 ug/ml peptide pools. Trimming removed 6 bases from V and 5 bases from J, with 10 bases in between. The V gene's germline CDR1 is MNHNS and CDR2 SASEGT. The CDR3 has 12 residues. This entry is derived from a study of vaccination and CD4 T cells after COVID-19. Study-wide background: Overlapping spike peptides from SARS-CoV-2, HCoV-NL63, HCoV-OC43 and HCoV-229E served to stimulate the cells. The control cultures got either a CEFX pool, an HIV-1 Nef pool, or no peptide at all.

The TCR originated in a human donor who had recovered from COVID-19. The chain is built from TRBV6-1 and TRBJ2-5; D uncertain. Sequencing was done on a sample of CD4+ T cells from blood, cultured in vitro. CDR3 coding DNA: TGTGCCAGCAGAACCCAAACGGAGACCCAGTACTTC. Protein product: CASRTQTETQYF.